This T cell receptor (beta chain) is drawn from a study of blood T cell repertoires in COVID-19 (dated by TCRdb to 2020 to 2022). For the wider study: Samples from collaborators originated in the United States, Italy and Spain and spanned both the acute and convalescent phases of COVID-19. The material from the prospective study consisted of cDNA or gDNA derived from T cells, B-cell-depleted T cells, or PBMCs. Deeply sampled blood TCRbeta repertoires from subjects exposed to, actively infected with, or recovered from COVID-19 were included in the dataset. The repertoires were made available in a free public database intended to serve as a resource for research on the immune response to SARS-CoV-2. The samples were drawn from two sources: the first 160 participants of the ongoing ImmuneRACE study, and over 1,000 subjects contributed by 6 global collaborators. The sample metadata nearly always contained a de-identified subject ID, COVID-19 status, age in years and sex. HLA class I and class II types, where available, came from metadata supplied by the sample provider rather than from assay-based typing.

Each collaborating institution followed its own protocols to collect whole blood in K2EDTA tubes. Collaborator samples were shipped for TCRbeta analysis as frozen whole blood, isolated PBMCs, or DNA extracted from either sample type. Points on this clone: Which antigen it targets is not known. No clone much larger than this one lies a single base away; base qualities are absent.

For CDR1 and CDR2, the germline V gene (reference sequence) lists SEHNR and FQNEAQ. There are 17 amino acids in the CDR3, from cysteine to phenylalanine inclusive. Here the CDR3 DNA is all that survives: 51 bases in frame from base 1. The junction shows trimming of 1 base on V and 0 bases on J, and the gene matches do not reach 7 bases of it. TCRbeta CDR3 regions were amplified from genomic DNA using the immunoSEQ Assay, a bias-controlled multiplex PCR. From the authors' description of their analysis: Within the assay, amplification of reference gene primers was used to estimate how many nucleated cells each sample contained. Sequence reads were collapsed and filtered to measure the absolute abundance of every unique TCRbeta CDR3 rearrangement. For each sample, productive Simpson clonality was calculated by taking the square root of Simpson's diversity index across productive rearrangements. TCRdb limited this immuneACCESS table to in-frame rearrangements with V and J called. A share of clones is missing; checked studies link under half to unresolved V genes, and the rest is unexplained. The V and J calls and clone size were taken over from that table, and D and trimming were inferred from the DNA. This sample gives some 190,000 clones in total; over 75% of them show up just once. The ten largest make up 11% of the sample.

The paper as a whole reports these results and caveats: How much clinical and demographic metadata was included differed by source and by participant, and the metadata was provided uncurated.

Sequences were obtained from peripheral blood. The rearrangement joined TRBV7-9 to TRBJ1-1, and 8 bases in between align with TRBD1. The sequence was collected from a human donor with active or convalescent COVID-19. The donor label of this sample is uncertain. The nucleotide sequence reads as follows: TGTGCCAGCAGCTTAGGTTGGACAGGGCAAGTGAACACTGAAGCTTTCTTT. This encodes CASSLGWTGQVNTEAFF.